This TCR beta chain was documented in a study of T cells in Graves' hyperthyroidism and ophthalmopathy (dated by TCRdb to between 2018 and 2020). Regarding the study in general: Peripheral blood samples were taken at initial diagnosis, before any treatment was given. Following sampling, methimazole starting at 30 mg daily was given to hyperthyroidism patients, and high-dose intravenous methylprednisolone was given to ophthalmopathy patients. For training and testing, the roughly 97 patients in the discovery cohort were randomly divided in a 7:3 ratio. The paper reports TCR Vbeta CDR3 sequencing of 135 peripheral blood samples: 43 ophthalmopathy, over 70 hyperthyroidism and roughly 17 progressor patients. To identify distinguishing TCR V-J signatures, a discovery cohort of 90 to 100 patients was used, comprising 43 with Graves' ophthalmopathy and some 60 with stable Graves' hyperthyroidism. The study also compared thyroid tissue and blood T-cell repertoires from more than five Graves' hyperthyroidism patients. Whether ophthalmopathy could be predicted prospectively was tested in an independent validation cohort made up of approximately 19 hyperthyroidism patients plus 17 patients who later progressed to ophthalmopathy.

Ophthalmopathy patients had moderately to severely active disease, Clinical Activity Score of at least 3, NOSPECS grade of at least 4, and duration under 3 months. Any patient with an uncontrolled infection, another autoimmune disease, pregnancy or lactation was excluded. Clinical symptoms, serum thyroxine and TRAb, thyroid ultrasound, and orbital computed tomography formed the basis for the diagnoses. PBMCs were separated from around 9.1 ml of fresh peripheral blood using Ficoll-Paque density gradient centrifugation. Total RNA was extracted with Trizol reagent, and quality was checked on an Agilent 2100 Bioanalyzer. Amplification of TCR beta CDR3 regions was carried out from RNA transcripts. The first round of RT-PCR for the TCR CDR3 was performed with the HTBI primer set and the Qiagen OneStep RT-PCR kit. A second multiplex PCR round built the libraries, followed by size selection and purification. Libraries were sequenced paired-end with 100 bp reads on an Illumina HiSeq2000. As for the authors' bioinformatics: SOAPnuke was used to process the raw data, removing reads that contained adapters or uncalled bases, had a mean Phred below 15, or lacked an exact match to the constant primer or identifier. COPE v1.2.5 was used to merge high-quality paired reads, and clonotypes were defined as unique nucleotide sequences. Clonotypes were aligned to IMGT TRBV, TRBD and TRBJ reference segments using MiTCR v1.1. Only V-J combinations with frequency above 0.0001, covering 99.2% of repertoires, were analysed. The TCS score was defined as the ratio of F50 (clonal expansion) to E x V (chaos), calculated using BLOSUM62-based TCRdist between CDR3 peptides within each V-J. Welch's t-statistics and random forest reduced around 550 V-J features to roughly 13, which were used in a naive Bayes classifier (R e1071). TCRdb reanalyzed the raw reads on its own, using fastp at Q25 for trimming and MiXCR for clone calling, and kept in-frame beta chains. CDR3 protein sequences are deduplicated, and each keeps its most common genes and DNA. The V and J calls and clone size come from TCRdb's table, not from the authors' own analysis. Here the sample has around 570,000 distinct CDR3 sequences; about 20% occur a single time. About half of the sample lies in the top ten.

To note about this clonotype: It lacks a known antigen. Per-nucleotide qualities are absent, and no much larger clonotype sits a single base away.

Summary of the overall study and its limitations: Blood samples also contained most of the expanded thyroid clonotypes (frequency above 0.001), which suggests that blood repertoires may reflect thyroid immune responses. Sample size was not statistically predetermined, and blinding of investigators to group allocation was not performed. In validation, the model predicted progression to ophthalmopathy with 55% to 71% sensitivity and less than 75% specificity, a median of about 6 months before onset. Ophthalmopathy was separated from stable hyperthyroidism by a 13 V-J signature model, with just over 85% sensitivity and 81% to 82% specificity obtained in cross-validation and 80%/75% obtained in testing.

This clonotype originated in a man aged 40-49 years with Graves' ophthalmopathy. Sequenced input: blood.

The CDR3 amino acid sequence is: CASSPFDRTEAFF. The sequenced DNA: TGTGCCAGCTCACCATTTGACAGGACTGAAGCTTTCTTT. Rearrangement joined TRBV18 to TRBJ1-1; matching of 6 bases hints at TRBD1 as the D gene. The germline ends are 9 bases apart after V is trimmed by 2 bases and J by 5 bases. Via the germline V gene, CDR1 is KGHSH and CDR2 LQKENI. From its cysteine to its phenylalanine, the CDR3 spans 13 amino acids. Only the CDR3 portion is preserved as DNA: 39 bases, with reading frame beginning at the first base.